This T cell receptor beta chain was sequenced in a study of T cell repertoires in cytomegalovirus infection. Study at large: Indications came from public TCR beta signatures; they pointed to CMV infection and to a matching HLA type.

This clonotype has a count of ten or more. TCRdb reanalysed the reads using MiXCR and keeps one entry per CDR3 protein. The table includes approximately 500,000 distinct CDR3 sequences, about 17% detected once. This CDR3 region has 17 residues. V shed 6 bases, J shed 2 bases, and the junction held 13 bases outside the gene matches. J is TRBJ1-3 and V is TRBV12-3 or TRBV12-4, with 7 bases matching TRBD1. The sequence was obtained from a human donor in good health (CMV status not recorded). Some clones in this sample may be carry-over from other donors' samples. Sample: CD8+ T cells from PBMCs. This CDR3 reads CASSDKIPDRAGNTIYF. Here the CDR3 DNA reads TGTGCCAGCAGCGATAAGATTCCAGACAGGGCTGGAAACACCATATATTTT.